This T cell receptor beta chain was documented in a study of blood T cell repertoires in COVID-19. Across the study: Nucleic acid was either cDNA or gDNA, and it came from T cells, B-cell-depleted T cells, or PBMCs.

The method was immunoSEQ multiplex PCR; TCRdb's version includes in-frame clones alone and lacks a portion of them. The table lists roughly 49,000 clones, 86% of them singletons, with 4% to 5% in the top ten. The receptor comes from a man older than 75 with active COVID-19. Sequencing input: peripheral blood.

CDR3: CASSPLAHSTDTQYF. The CDR3, as DNA: TGTGCCAGCAGCCCACTAGCCCACAGCACAGATACGCAGTATTTT. This chain joins TRBV6-5 and TRBJ2-3; tentative D call: TRBD2 (6 bases). V was trimmed by 6 bases and J by 0 bases, leaving 13 bases between them. Germline CDR1 MNHEY, CDR2 SVGAGI. There are 15 residues in the CDR3.